The present entry profiles one T cell receptor beta chain with its context. Antigen specificity is unknown. This sample was included in a study of cytomegalovirus exposure and HLA in healthy donors. Study-wide points: It is likely that the observed cluster of highly shared sequence variants was a sequencing artifact.

The PCR used 60 Vbeta and 13 Jbeta primers. Some clones are missing from TCRdb's copy, which holds only in-frame ones; the method was immunoSEQ multiplex PCR. The table lists 110,000 to 150,000 clones, roughly 79% of them singletons. The sequence was obtained from a woman in her 30s in good health and CMV-seronegative. Sequenced input: PBMCs.

CDR3: CASRPQTGGGGYTF. The CDR3 coding sequence is TGTGCCAGCAGACCACAGACAGGGGGAGGTGGCTACACCTTC. This sequence joins TRBV28 and TRBJ1-2, with 9 nucleotides matching TRBD1. The CDR3 length is 14 residues. Germline V gives CDR1 MDHEN, CDR2 SYDVKM. Unmatched junction bases numbered 9, after V lost 6 bases and J lost 7 bases.